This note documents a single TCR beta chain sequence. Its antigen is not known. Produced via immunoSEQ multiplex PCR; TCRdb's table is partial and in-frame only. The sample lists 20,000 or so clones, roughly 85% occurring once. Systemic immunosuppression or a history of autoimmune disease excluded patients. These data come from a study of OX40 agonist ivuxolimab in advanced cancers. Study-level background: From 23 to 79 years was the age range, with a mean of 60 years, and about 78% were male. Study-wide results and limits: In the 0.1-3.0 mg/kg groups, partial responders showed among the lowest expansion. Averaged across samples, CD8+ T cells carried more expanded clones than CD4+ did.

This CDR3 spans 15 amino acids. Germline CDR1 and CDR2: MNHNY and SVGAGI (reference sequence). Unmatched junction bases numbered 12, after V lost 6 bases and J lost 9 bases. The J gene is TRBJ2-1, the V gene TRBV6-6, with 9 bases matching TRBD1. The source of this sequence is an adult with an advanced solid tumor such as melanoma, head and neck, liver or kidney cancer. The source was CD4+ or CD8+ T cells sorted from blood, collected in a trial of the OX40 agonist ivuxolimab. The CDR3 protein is CASSPRDRAIGEQFF. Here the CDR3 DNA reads TGTGCCAGCAGCCCTCGGGACAGGGCCATCGGTGAGCAGTTCTTC.